The 23 T cell receptor beta chains in this list originate from one sample, sequenced in a study of blood T cell repertoires in COVID-19. Measured with immunoSEQ multiplex PCR; TCRdb has only the in-frame clones, and not every one. Of approximately 300,000 clones in the sample, roughly 87% are singletons; the top ten hold approximately 2.2%. The sequencing sample was made of peripheral blood. The receptors here all came from a young man with active or convalescent COVID-19.

CDR3 amino acids: CASSWSDEQFF. The CDR3 DNA reads as TGTGCCAGCAGTTGGAGTGATGAGCAGTTCTTC. The chain recombines TRBV12-3 or TRBV12-4 with TRBJ2-1; D not resolved. This CDR3 has 11 amino acids. Trimming removed 4 bases from V and 8 bases from J, with 6 bases in between.

This chain uses TRBV19 with TRBJ1-2; 7 bases align to TRBD1. Germline CDR1 is LNHDA and CDR2 is SQIVND (reference sequence). The CDR3 is 13 residues long. V dropped 3 bases and J dropped 5; count of bases not matched to a gene: 3. CDR3: CASSIQTGYGYTF. For the CDR3, the DNA is TGTGCCAGTAGTATTCAGACAGGGTATGGCTACACCTTC. Filled out from reference TRBV19 and TRBJ1-2, the complete variable domain reads DGGITQSPKYLFRKEGQNVTLSCEQNLNHDAMYWYRQDPGQGLRLIYYSQIVNDFQKGDIAEGYSVSREKKESFPLTVTSAQKNPTAFYLCASSIQTGYGYTFGSGTRLTVV.

The rearrangement uses TRBV27 and TRBJ2-3; 12 positions match TRBD2. J gave up 4 bases and V 5 bases, and 19 bases lay outside the gene matches. This CDR3 is 20 amino acids long. The germline gives CDR1 MNHEY, CDR2 SMNVEV (reference sequence). CDR3 bases: TGTGCCAGCAGTCCGCGGACTAGCGGGGCTGACAGACAAAGGGCAGATACGCAGTATTTT. Protein product: CASSPRTSGADRQRADTQYF.

The J gene is TRBJ1-5, the V gene TRBV27, with D unclear. The CDR3 consists of 13 residues. V dropped 5 bases and J dropped 7 bases, with 12 bases sitting between them. The germline CDR1 and CDR2 sequences are MNHEY and SMNVEV (reference sequence). CDR3 nucleotide sequence: TGTGCCAGCAGTCTCGGGGTTTTGCAGCCCCAGCATTTT. This gives the protein CASSLGVLQPQHF.

This chain links TRBV5-1 with TRBJ1-1, with 7 bases identical to TRBD1. The germline V gene encodes CDR1 SGHRS and CDR2 YFSETQ. V was clipped by 1 base and J by 0 bases; unmatched bases: 18. The CDR3 consists of 20 residues. The CDR3 DNA reads as TGCGCCAGCAGCTTGAACGCCCCCGGACGACAGGGACGGATGAACACTGAAGCTTTCTTT. Amino acid sequence: CASSLNAPGRQGRMNTEAFF.

The rearrangement uses TRBV9 and TRBJ1-4, with TRBD1 identical over 7 bases. After removal of 7 bases from V and 5 bases from J, the junction contained 11 bases not matched to a gene. The CDR3 is 15 residues long. CDR1 and CDR2 (germline): SGDLS, YYNGEE. The CDR3 DNA follows: TGTGCCAGCGGGCAGGGGGACGGACCAAATGAAAAACTGTTTTTT. It is translated as CASGQGDGPNEKLFF. Supplemented by reference TRBV9 and TRBJ1-4, the full variable domain reads DSGVTQTPKHLITATGQRVTLRCSPRSGDLSVYWYQQSLDQGLQFLIQYYNGEERAKGNILERFSAQQFPDLHSELNLSSLELGDSALYFCASGQGDGPNEKLFFGSGTQLSVL.

The chain employs TRBV5-7 and TRBJ2-7; D call uncertain. TRBV5-7 is treated as an ORF (open reading frame) with a function not yet certain. Trimming left V 4 bases short and J 2 bases short, with 4 bases between. This CDR3 contains 11 residues. The CDR3 region has the DNA TGTGCCAGCAGCATTACCTACGAGCAGTACTTC. It specifies CASSITYEQYF.

The chain joins TRBV5-4 to TRBJ2-3, with D tentatively TRBD1 (7 bases). In germline, CDR1 is SGHNT, CDR2 YYREEE (reference sequence). Trimming took 5 bases from V and 1 from J, leaving 14 bases between them. The CDR3 extends over 15 amino acids. The CDR3 DNA follows: TGTGCCAGCAGAAGGCAGGGGGGACGCACAGATACGCAGTATTTT. It specifies CASRRQGGRTDTQYF.

The chain joins TRBV14 to TRBJ1-2; 9 nucleotides line up with TRBD1. Germline V gene data show CDR1 as SGHDN and CDR2 as FVKESK. Trimming removed 2 bases from V and 7 bases from J; junction bases left unmatched: 8. CDR3 length equals 15 residues. The CDR3 DNA reads TGTGCCAGCAGCCAACCGGGACAGGGAGTAGGTGGCTACACCTTC. This sequence encodes CASSQPGQGVGGYTF.

This chain links TRBV9 with TRBJ2-2; D is perhaps TRBD2 (5 bases). The germline V gene has CDR1 SGDLS and CDR2 YYNGEE. The CDR3 extends over 13 amino acids. V dropped 3 bases and J dropped 6 bases, with 9 bases sitting between them. CDR3 DNA sequence: TGTGCCAGCAGCGCTAGCCGTTCCGGGGAGCTGTTTTTT. It is translated as CASSASRSGELFF.

The CDR3 reads CASFRVPETQYF. CDR3 in DNA: TGTGCCAGCTTCAGGGTCCCAGAGACCCAGTACTTC. The genes are TRBV27 and TRBJ2-5; maybe TRBD1 (5 bases). Germline V lookup: CDR1 MNHEY, CDR2 SMNVEV (reference sequence). The CDR3 consists of 12 residues. The V end lost 8 bases, the J end lost 4 bases, and 11 bases lay between the germline ends.

The gene calls are TRBV9 and TRBJ2-7; tentative D call: TRBD1 (5 bases). Germline CDR1 is SGDLS and CDR2 is YYNGEE. The CDR3 length is 16 residues. Trimming pared 0 bases from V and 3 bases from J, leaving 16 bases between. The CDR3 DNA sequence: TGTGCCAGCAGCGTAGGAAGTACAGGCATGTTCTACGAGCAGTACTTC. Translation gives CASSVGSTGMFYEQYF.

The chain couples TRBV12-3 or TRBV12-4 to TRBJ2-7; 7 nucleotides line up with TRBD1. This CDR3 region has 13 residues. V lost 8 bases, J lost 6 bases, and 10 bases stayed unmatched. CDR3: CASLGGSEPEQYF. CDR3 DNA sequence: TGTGCCAGCCTAGGGGGCTCGGAGCCCGAGCAGTACTTC.

The chain uses TRBV2 and TRBJ1-5, with D maybe TRBD1 (5 bases). Germline-derived CDR1 and CDR2 are SNHLY and FYNNEI. This CDR3 spans 14 amino acids. The V end was cut by 3 bases, the J end by 3 bases, with 9 bases between. The CDR3, as DNA: TGTGCCAGCAGTGAGGCAGGGTTCAATCAGCCCCAGCATTTT. Translated, it gives CASSEAGFNQPQHF.

The chain couples TRBV28 to TRBJ1-5; weak D call: TRBD1 (5 bases). CDR1 is MDHEN and CDR2 is SYDVKM in the germline V gene. The CDR3 sequence is 15 residues long. Trimming stripped 6 bases from V and 5 bases from J, with 17 bases between. The CDR3 reads CASRHPQAPHQPQHF. In DNA, the CDR3 is TGTGCCAGCAGACATCCACAGGCACCCCATCAGCCCCAGCATTTT.

This clone was seen only a few times. CDR3 region: CASSPPASNYGYTF. As DNA, the CDR3 is TGTGCCAGCTCACCACCGGCCAGTAACTATGGCTACACCTTC. The V and J genes are TRBV18 and TRBJ1-2; D uncertain. Trimming pared 0 bases from V and 1 base from J, leaving 6 bases between. CDR3 length equals 14 residues. Germline V gives CDR1 KGHSH, CDR2 LQKENI.

The chain combines TRBV7-2 with TRBJ1-1, with 8 positions matching TRBD1. The CDR3 is made up of 14 amino acids. Germline V CDR1 and CDR2: SGHTA, FQGNSA. J was trimmed by 5 bases and V by 5 bases; bases with no gene match: 7. The CDR3 spells CASSPTGERTEAFF. CDR3 sequence (DNA): TGTGCCAGCAGCCCGACAGGGGAACGAACTGAAGCTTTCTTT.

The V and J genes are TRBV19 and TRBJ2-7; 7 bases fit TRBD2. V shed 5 bases and J 3 bases; nucleotides not matched to a gene: 4. CDR1 and CDR2 (germline): LNHDA, SQIVND (reference sequence). This CDR3 contains 13 residues. This CDR3 is CASSPGGNYEQYF. In nucleotides, the CDR3 is TGTGCCAGTAGTCCGGGGGGAAACTACGAGCAGTACTTC.

The chain carries TRBV11-2 and TRBJ2-3, with D possibly matching TRBD1 (6 bases). This CDR3 comprises 15 residues. Trimming removed 1 base from V and 1 base from J, with 9 bases in between. From germline, CDR1 is SGHAT and CDR2 FQNNGV. CDR3 nucleotides: TGTGCCAGCAGCTTAGGGGGGCGCGGCACAGATACGCAGTATTTT. Translating gives CASSLGGRGTDTQYF.

J is TRBJ1-1 and V is TRBV5-1, with D possibly being TRBD1 (6 bases). CDR1 is SGHRS, CDR2 YFSETQ, per germline. This CDR3 region has 14 residues. V lost 1 base, J lost 3 bases, and 10 bases lay in between. In DNA form, the CDR3 reads TGCGCCAGCAGCTTGTCAGGGGTTGACACTGAAGCTTTCTTT. This sequence encodes CASSLSGVDTEAFF.

The J gene is TRBJ1-5, the V gene TRBV6-5; D perhaps matches TRBD1 (5 bases). The CDR3 has 15 residues. CDR1 MNHEY and CDR2 SVGAGI come from the germline V gene. V dropped 5 bases and J dropped 5 bases, with 16 bases sitting between them. DNA for the CDR3: TGTGCCAGCAGTCCTAAGGGGCAGTATGATCAGCCCCAGCATTTT. Amino acids: CASSPKGQYDQPQHF.

The chain joins TRBV6-6 to TRBJ2-1; 9 bases match TRBD2. V trimming: 5 bases; J trimming: 6 bases; junction bases outside the gene matches: 11. CDR3 length: 16 amino acids. The germline CDR1 and CDR2 sequences are MNHNY and SVGAGI (reference sequence). The CDR3 sequence is CASSRIAGEVANEQFF. For the CDR3, the DNA is TGTGCCAGCAGTCGAATAGCGGGAGAAGTTGCCAATGAGCAGTTCTTC.

This chain joins TRBV10-2 and TRBJ2-2; no firm D call. Germline V lookup: CDR1 WSHSY, CDR2 SAAADI. There are 14 residues in the CDR3. The V end lost 2 bases, the J end lost 1 base, and 5 bases lay between the germline ends. The CDR3 sequence: CASSEGVNTGELFF. For the CDR3, the DNA is TGCGCCAGCAGTGAGGGAGTGAACACCGGGGAGCTGTTTTTT.